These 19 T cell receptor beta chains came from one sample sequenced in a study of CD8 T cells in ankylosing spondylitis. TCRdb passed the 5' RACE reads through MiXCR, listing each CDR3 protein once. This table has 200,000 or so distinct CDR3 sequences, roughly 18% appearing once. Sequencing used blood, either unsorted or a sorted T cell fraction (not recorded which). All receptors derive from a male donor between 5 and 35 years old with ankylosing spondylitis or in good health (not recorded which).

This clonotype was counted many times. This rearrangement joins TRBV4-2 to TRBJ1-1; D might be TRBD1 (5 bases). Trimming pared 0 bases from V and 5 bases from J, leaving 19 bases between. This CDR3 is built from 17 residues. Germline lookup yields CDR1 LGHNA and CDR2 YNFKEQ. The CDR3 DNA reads TGTGCCAGCAGCCAAGATCACCTTGGGACCCCGAGAACTGAAGCTTTCTTT. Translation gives CASSQDHLGTPRTEAFF.

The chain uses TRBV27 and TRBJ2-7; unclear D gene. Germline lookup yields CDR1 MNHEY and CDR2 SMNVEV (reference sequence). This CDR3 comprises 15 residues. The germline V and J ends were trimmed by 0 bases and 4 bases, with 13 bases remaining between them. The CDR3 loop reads CASSLSGGLTYEQYF. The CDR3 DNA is TGTGCCAGCAGTTTATCTGGTGGGCTTACGTACGAGCAGTACTTC.

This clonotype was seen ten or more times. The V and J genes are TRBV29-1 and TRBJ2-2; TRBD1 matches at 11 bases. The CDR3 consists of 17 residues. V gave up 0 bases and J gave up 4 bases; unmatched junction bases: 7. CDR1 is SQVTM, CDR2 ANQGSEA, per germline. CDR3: CSVEDPGGQGVTGELFF. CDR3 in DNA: TGCAGCGTTGAAGATCCAGGGGGACAGGGGGTCACCGGGGAGCTGTTTTTT.

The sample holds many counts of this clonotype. CDR3 sequence reads: CASSLDSGPTYEQYV. The DNA of the CDR3 is TGCGCCAGCAGCTTGGATTCCGGGCCAACCTACGAGCAGTACGTC. The chain employs TRBV5-1 and TRBJ2-7, with D unresolved. The CDR3 extends over 15 amino acids. Between the trimmed V and J ends, which lost 0 bases and 2 bases, there was a span of 12 bases. CDR1 is SGHRS, CDR2 YFSETQ, per germline.

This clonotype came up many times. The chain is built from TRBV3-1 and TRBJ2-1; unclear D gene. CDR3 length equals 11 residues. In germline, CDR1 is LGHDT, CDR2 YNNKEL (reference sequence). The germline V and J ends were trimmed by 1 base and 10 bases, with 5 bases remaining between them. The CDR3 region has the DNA TGTGCCAGCAGCCAAGTGGGGGAGCAGTTCTTC. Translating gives CASSQVGEQFF.

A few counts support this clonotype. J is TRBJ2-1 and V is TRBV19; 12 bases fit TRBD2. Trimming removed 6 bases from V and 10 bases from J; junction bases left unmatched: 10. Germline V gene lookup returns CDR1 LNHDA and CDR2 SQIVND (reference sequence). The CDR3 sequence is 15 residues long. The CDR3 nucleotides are TGTGCCAGTAGCCTCCTAGCGGGAGGGCCCGGGGAGCAGTTCTTC. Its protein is CASSLLAGGPGEQFF. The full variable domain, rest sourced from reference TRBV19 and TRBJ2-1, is DGGITQSPKYLFRKEGQNVTLSCEQNLNHDAMYWYRQDPGQGLRLIYYSQIVNDFQKGDIAEGYSVSREKKESFPLTVTSAQKNPTAFYLCASSLLAGGPGEQFFGPGTRLTVL.

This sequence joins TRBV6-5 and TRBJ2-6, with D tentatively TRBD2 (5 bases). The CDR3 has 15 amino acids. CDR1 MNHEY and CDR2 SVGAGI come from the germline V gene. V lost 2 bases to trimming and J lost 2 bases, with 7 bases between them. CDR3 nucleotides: TGTGCCAGCAGTTACGAGGGTGCTGGGGCCAACGTCCTGACTTTC. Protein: CASSYEGAGANVLTF.

CDR3 sequence reads: CASSLAWPAGAPGEKLFF. The CDR3 DNA reads as TGTGCCAGCAGTTTGGCCTGGCCCGCAGGGGCGCCGGGAGAAAAACTGTTTTTT. This sequence joins TRBV27 and TRBJ1-4; a weak D match, TRBD1 (6 bases). The CDR3 is 18 amino acids. Germline lookup yields CDR1 MNHEY and CDR2 SMNVEV (reference sequence). The V end was cut by 3 bases, the J end by 8 bases, with 25 bases between.

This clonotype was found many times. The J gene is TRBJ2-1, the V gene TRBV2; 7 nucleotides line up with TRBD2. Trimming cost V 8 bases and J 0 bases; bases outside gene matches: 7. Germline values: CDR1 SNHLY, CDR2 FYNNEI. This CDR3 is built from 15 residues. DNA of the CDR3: TGTGCCAGCGAGAATGGCGGGAGCTCCTACAATGAGCAGTTCTTC. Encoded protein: CASENGGSSYNEQFF.

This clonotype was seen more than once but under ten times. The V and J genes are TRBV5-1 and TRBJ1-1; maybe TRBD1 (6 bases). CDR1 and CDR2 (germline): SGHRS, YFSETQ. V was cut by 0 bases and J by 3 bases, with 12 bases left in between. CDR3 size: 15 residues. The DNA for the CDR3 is TGCGCCAGCAGCTTGGCTCCGGGGGCGGACACTGAAGCTTTCTTT. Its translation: CASSLAPGADTEAFF.

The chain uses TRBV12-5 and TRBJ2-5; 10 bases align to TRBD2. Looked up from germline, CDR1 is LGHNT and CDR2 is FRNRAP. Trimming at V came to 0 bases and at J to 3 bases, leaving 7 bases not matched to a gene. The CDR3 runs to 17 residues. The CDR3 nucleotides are TGTGCTAGTGGTTTGGTACTATTAGCGGGAGGAAAAGAGACCCAGTACTTC. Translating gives CASGLVLLAGGKETQYF. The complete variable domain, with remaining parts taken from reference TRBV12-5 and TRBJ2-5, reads DARVTQTPRHKVTEMGQEVTMRCQPILGHNTVFWYRQTMMQGLELLAYFRNRAPLDDSGMPKDRFSAEMPDATLATLKIQPSEPRDSAVYFCASGLVLLAGGKETQYFGPGTRLLVL.

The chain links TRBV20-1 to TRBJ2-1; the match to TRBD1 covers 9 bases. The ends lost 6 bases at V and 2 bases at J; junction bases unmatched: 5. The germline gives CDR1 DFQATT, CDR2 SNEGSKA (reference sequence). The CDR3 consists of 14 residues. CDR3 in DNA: TGCAGTGCCAGGGACAGGGTGGCCTACAATGAGCAGTTCTTC. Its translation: CSARDRVAYNEQFF.

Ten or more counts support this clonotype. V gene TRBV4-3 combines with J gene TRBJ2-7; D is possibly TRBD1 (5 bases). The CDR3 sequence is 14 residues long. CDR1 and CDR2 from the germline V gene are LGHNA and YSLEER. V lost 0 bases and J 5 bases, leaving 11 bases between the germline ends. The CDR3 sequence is CASSQDSRVHEQYF. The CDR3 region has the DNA TGCGCCAGCAGCCAAGATAGCAGGGTCCACGAGCAGTACTTC.

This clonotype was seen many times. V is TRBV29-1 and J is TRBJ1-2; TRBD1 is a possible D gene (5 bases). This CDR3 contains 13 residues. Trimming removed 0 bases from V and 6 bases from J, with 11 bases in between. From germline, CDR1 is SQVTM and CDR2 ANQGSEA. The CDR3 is CSVEERGGDGYTF. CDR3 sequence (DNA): TGCAGCGTTGAAGAGAGGGGCGGAGATGGCTACACCTTC. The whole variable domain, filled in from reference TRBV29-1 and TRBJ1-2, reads SAVISQKPSRDICQRGTSLTIQCQVDSQVTMMFWYRQQPGQSLTLIATANQGSEATYESGFVIDKFPISRPNLTFSTLTVSNMSPEDSSIYLCSVEERGGDGYTFGSGTRLTVV.

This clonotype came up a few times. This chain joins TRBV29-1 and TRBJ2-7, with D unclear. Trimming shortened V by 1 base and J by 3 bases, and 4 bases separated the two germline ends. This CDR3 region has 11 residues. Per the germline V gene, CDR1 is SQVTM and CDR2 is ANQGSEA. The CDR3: CSVEVDYEQYF. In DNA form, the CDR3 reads TGCAGCGTTGAAGTCGACTACGAGCAGTACTTC.

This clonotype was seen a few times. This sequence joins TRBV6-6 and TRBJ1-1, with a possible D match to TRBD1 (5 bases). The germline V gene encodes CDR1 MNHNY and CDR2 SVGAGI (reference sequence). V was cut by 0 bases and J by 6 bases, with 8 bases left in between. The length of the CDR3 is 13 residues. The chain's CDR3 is CASSYSGTAEAFF. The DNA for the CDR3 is TGTGCCAGCAGTTACTCAGGGACGGCTGAAGCTTTCTTT.

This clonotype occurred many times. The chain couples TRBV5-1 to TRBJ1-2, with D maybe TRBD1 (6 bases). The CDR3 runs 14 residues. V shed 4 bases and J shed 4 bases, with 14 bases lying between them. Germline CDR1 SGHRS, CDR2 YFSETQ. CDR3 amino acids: CASSPATGPYGYTF. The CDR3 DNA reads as TGCGCCAGCAGCCCGGCGACAGGTCCCTATGGCTACACCTTC.

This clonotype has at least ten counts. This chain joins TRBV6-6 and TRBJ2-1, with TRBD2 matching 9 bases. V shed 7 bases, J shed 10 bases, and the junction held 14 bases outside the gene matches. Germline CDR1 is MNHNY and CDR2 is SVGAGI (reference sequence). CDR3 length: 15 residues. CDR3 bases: TGTGCCAGCACCCAATTAGCGGGAGTGGCGGTAGAGCAGTTCTTC. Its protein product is CASTQLAGVAVEQFF.

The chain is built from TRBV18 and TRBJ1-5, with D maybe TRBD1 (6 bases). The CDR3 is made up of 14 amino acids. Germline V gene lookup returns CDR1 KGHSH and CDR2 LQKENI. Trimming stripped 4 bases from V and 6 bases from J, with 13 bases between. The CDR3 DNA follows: TGTGCCAGCTCACGTACAGGGTTAGGTCAGCCCCAGCATTTT. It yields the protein CASSRTGLGQPQHF.